Listed here are 20 T cell receptor beta chains from one sample, sequenced in a study of T cell responses to AZD1222 COVID-19 vaccine. Repertoires were generated with immunoSEQ multiplex PCR, while TCRdb's copy carries only in-frame clones and drops some. Altogether roughly 180,000 clones are present, under 95% being singletons, with the ten largest covering more than 1.5%. Sequences were derived from peripheral blood, sampled 28 days after the second AZD1222 dose. The source of these receptors is an adult who received the AZD1222 COVID-19 vaccine.

This chain connects TRBV19 to TRBJ1-5; no clear D. CDR1 LNHDA and CDR2 SQIVND come from the germline V gene (reference sequence). V lost 6 bases to trimming and J lost 0 bases, with 9 bases between them. The CDR3 totals 14 residues. In DNA, the CDR3 is TGTGCCAGTAGGCCCGGGGTTAGCAATCAGCCCCAGCATTTT. It codes for CASRPGVSNQPQHF. Using reference TRBV19 and TRBJ1-5 for the parts outside the CDR3, the full variable domain is DGGITQSPKYLFRKEGQNVTLSCEQNLNHDAMYWYRQDPGQGLRLIYYSQIVNDFQKGDIAEGYSVSREKKESFPLTVTSAQKNPTAFYLCASRPGVSNQPQHFGDGTRLSIL.

The gene calls are TRBV9 and TRBJ1-1; unclear D gene. Trimming took 0 bases from V and 2 from J, leaving 8 bases between them. The germline V gene encodes CDR1 SGDLS and CDR2 YYNGEE. This CDR3 has 14 residues. The chain's CDR3 is CASSVALGNTEAFF. The CDR3, as DNA: TGTGCCAGCAGCGTAGCTCTGGGTAACACTGAAGCTTTCTTT.

This clone was detected only once. The chain is built from TRBV28 and TRBJ2-7; D is possibly TRBD2 (6 bases). The V end was cut by 7 bases, the J end by 6 bases, with 22 bases between. Germline V gene data show CDR1 as MDHEN and CDR2 as SYDVKM. CDR3 length equals 15 residues. Here the CDR3 DNA reads TGTGCCAGCATGAGAGGGGCGACTAGGGGCTCCGAGCAGTACTTC. This translates into CASMRGATRGSEQYF.

V gene TRBV4-3 combines with J gene TRBJ1-4, with D maybe TRBD1 (6 bases). The germline V and J ends were trimmed by 8 bases and 4 bases, with 20 bases remaining between them. CDR3 size: 16 residues. Looked up from germline, CDR1 is LGHNA and CDR2 is YSLEER. The DNA of the CDR3 is TGCGCCAGCGGTAGTATTACAGGGAATATTAATGAAAAACTGTTTTTT. This sequence encodes CASGSITGNINEKLFF.

The V call is TRBV27, the J call TRBJ1-3; D remains ambiguous. V lost 3 bases and J 4 bases, leaving 13 bases between the germline ends. CDR1 and CDR2 from the germline V gene are MNHEY and SMNVEV (reference sequence). The CDR3 length is 15 residues. CDR3 residues: CASSFLQFVGNTIYF. The DNA of the CDR3 is TGTGCCAGCAGTTTTTTACAGTTCGTCGGAAACACCATATATTTT.

V is TRBV6-1 and J is TRBJ2-5; 8 nucleotides line up with TRBD2. The germline V gene has CDR1 MNHNS and CDR2 SASEGT. Trimming took 5 bases from V and 5 from J; bases not matched to a gene: 7. This CDR3 contains 14 residues. The CDR3: CASSSGSSFETQYF. Here the CDR3 DNA reads TGTGCCAGCAGTAGCGGGAGCTCTTTCGAGACCCAGTACTTC.

J is TRBJ1-2 and V is TRBV6-5; D is ambiguous. V lost 5 bases and J lost 6, with 19 bases in between. The CDR3 extends over 15 amino acids. CDR1 is MNHEY, CDR2 SVGAGI, per germline. CDR3 protein: CASSNRVTPAHGYTF. The CDR3 DNA follows: TGTGCCAGCAGTAATCGGGTCACTCCTGCACATGGCTACACCTTC.

This clone was detected a few times. The chain links TRBV27 to TRBJ1-6; 7 bases fit TRBD1. With 2 bases clipped from V and 3 bases from J, the junction kept 13 bases outside the gene matches. Germline CDR1 MNHEY, CDR2 SMNVEV (reference sequence). The CDR3 spans 19 residues. CDR3 amino acids: CASSLNLRQGHFYNSPLHF. DNA of the CDR3: TGTGCCAGCAGTTTAAACCTGCGACAGGGACATTTCTATAATTCACCCCTCCACTTT.

This chain uses TRBV15 with TRBJ2-7, with D perhaps being TRBD1 or TRBD2 (5 bases each). The germline gives CDR1 LNHNV, CDR2 YYDKDF (reference sequence). The CDR3 extends over 13 amino acids. V gave up 4 bases and J gave up 6 bases, with 13 bases separating them. For the CDR3, the DNA is TGTGCCACCAGCACGGAAAAGGGGAGCGAGCAGTACTTC. Amino acids: CATSTEKGSEQYF.

CDR3 residues: CASRGPFYGYTF. For the CDR3, the DNA is TGTGCCAGCAGAGGACCTTTCTATGGCTACACCTTC. The chain carries TRBV25-1 and TRBJ1-2; D call uncertain. The CDR3 contains 12 residues. V was cut by 6 bases and J by 4 bases, with 9 bases left in between. In germline, CDR1 is MGHDK, CDR2 SYGVNS.

V usage is TRBV10-3 and J usage is TRBJ1-1; D ambiguous. This CDR3 contains 12 residues. In germline, CDR1 is ENHRY, CDR2 SYGVKD. Trimming cost V 6 bases and J 4 bases, with 9 bases left between them. The CDR3 DNA sequence: TGTGCCATCAGCCCACGGGGCACTGAAGCTTTCTTT. Amino acid sequence: CAISPRGTEAFF.

J is TRBJ2-5 and V is TRBV4-1; D ambiguous. This CDR3 has 16 amino acids. V was pared by 4 bases and J by 2 bases, with 17 bases between. Germline CDR1 is MGHRA and CDR2 is YSYEKL. CDR3 sequence reads: CASSLTRIGGQETQYF. CDR3 nucleotide sequence: TGCGCCAGCAGCCTAACTCGGATCGGCGGACAAGAGACCCAGTACTTC.

The rearrangement links TRBV5-1 to TRBJ2-1; 7 nucleotides line up with TRBD1. The CDR3 consists of 14 residues. The ends lost 4 bases at V and 6 bases at J; junction bases unmatched: 7. The germline CDR1 and CDR2 sequences are SGHRS and YFSETQ. The CDR3 sequence: CASSPIRDSNEQFF. As DNA, the CDR3 is TGCGCCAGCAGCCCAATTCGGGACAGCAATGAGCAGTTCTTC. Full variable domain (outside the CDR3, taken from reference TRBV5-1 and TRBJ2-1): KAGVTQTPRYLIKTRGQQVTLSCSPISGHRSVSWYQQTPGQGLQFLFEYFSETQRNKGNFPGRFSGRQFSNSRSEMNVSTLELGDSALYLCASSPIRDSNEQFFGPGTRLTVL.

The chain employs TRBV7-9 and TRBJ1-4; tentative D call: TRBD1 (6 bases). Between the trimmed V and J ends, which lost 2 bases and 3 bases, there was a span of 13 bases. The germline CDR1 and CDR2 sequences are SEHNR and FQNEAQ (reference sequence). This CDR3 is 16 amino acids long. The CDR3 DNA follows: TGTGCCAGCAGCTTAACAGGGACGTCCGCTAATGAAAAACTGTTTTTT. Protein product: CASSLTGTSANEKLFF.

This rearrangement joins TRBV4-1 to TRBJ2-3, with TRBD2 matching over 9 bases. From germline, CDR1 is MGHRA and CDR2 YSYEKL. J was trimmed by 6 bases and V by 4 bases; bases with no gene match: 5. The CDR3 contains 14 residues. The CDR3 sequence: CASSRLAGADTQYF. The DNA for the CDR3 is TGCGCCAGCAGCCGCTTAGCGGGAGCGGATACGCAGTATTTT.

The chain joins TRBV11-2 to TRBJ2-3; D is unclear. This CDR3 comprises 14 residues. Germline-derived CDR1 and CDR2 are SGHAT and FQNNGV. V lost 0 bases to trimming and J lost 0 bases, with 4 bases between them. DNA of the CDR3: TGTGCCAGCAGCTTAGATATAAGCACAGATACGCAGTATTTT. Translated: CASSLDISTDTQYF.

This rearrangement joins TRBV4-3 to TRBJ2-6, with D possibly matching TRBD2 (5 bases). V was clipped by 0 bases and J by 0 bases, with 6 bases between them. The CDR3 spans 16 residues. Germline-derived CDR1 and CDR2 are LGHNA and YSLEER. This CDR3 is CASSQDRGSGANVLTF. The CDR3 coding sequence is TGCGCCAGCAGCCAAGATCGGGGCTCTGGGGCCAACGTCCTGACTTTC.

This chain connects TRBV19 to TRBJ1-1; the match to TRBD1 covers 7 bases. Unmatched junction bases numbered 1, after V lost 6 bases and J lost 0 bases. Germline CDR1 is LNHDA and CDR2 is SQIVND (reference sequence). This CDR3 is built from 13 residues. The CDR3 nucleotides are TGTGCCAGTAGGACAGGGTTGAACACTGAAGCTTTCTTT. This codes for CASRTGLNTEAFF.

The chain recombines TRBV28 with TRBJ1-3; no reliable D call. Trimming took off 10 bases at V and 1 base at J, with 5 bases between the two ends. The length of the CDR3 is 11 residues. Germline CDR1 reads MDHEN; CDR2 reads SYDVKM. The CDR3 region has the DNA TGTGCCACCCGGTCTGGAAACACCATATATTTT. Protein sequence: CATRSGNTIYF.

This chain's CDR3 is CATSPPGTGVGEQFF. As DNA, the CDR3 is TGTGCCACCAGCCCACCGGGGACAGGCGTAGGTGAGCAGTTCTTC. The chain joins TRBV24-1 to TRBJ2-1; 8 bases line up with TRBD1. CDR3 length equals 15 residues. Trimming took 7 bases from V and 9 from J; bases not matched to a gene: 13. The V gene's germline CDR1 is KGHDR and CDR2 SFDVKD.